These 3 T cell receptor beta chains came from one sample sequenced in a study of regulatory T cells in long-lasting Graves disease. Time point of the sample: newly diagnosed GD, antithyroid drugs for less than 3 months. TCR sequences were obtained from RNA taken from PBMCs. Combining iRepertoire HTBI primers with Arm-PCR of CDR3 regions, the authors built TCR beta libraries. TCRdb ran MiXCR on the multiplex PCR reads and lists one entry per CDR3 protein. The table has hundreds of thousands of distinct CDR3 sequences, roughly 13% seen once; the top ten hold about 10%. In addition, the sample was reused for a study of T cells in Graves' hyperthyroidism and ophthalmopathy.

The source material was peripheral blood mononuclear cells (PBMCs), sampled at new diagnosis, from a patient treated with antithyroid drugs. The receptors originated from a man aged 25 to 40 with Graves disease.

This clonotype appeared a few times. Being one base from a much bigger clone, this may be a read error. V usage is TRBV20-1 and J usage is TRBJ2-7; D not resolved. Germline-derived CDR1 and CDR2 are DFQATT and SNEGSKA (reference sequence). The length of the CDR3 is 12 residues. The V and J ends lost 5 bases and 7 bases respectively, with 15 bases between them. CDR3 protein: CSALRSPGEQYF. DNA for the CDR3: TGCAGTGCTCTTCGCTCACCCGGGGAGCAGTACTTC.

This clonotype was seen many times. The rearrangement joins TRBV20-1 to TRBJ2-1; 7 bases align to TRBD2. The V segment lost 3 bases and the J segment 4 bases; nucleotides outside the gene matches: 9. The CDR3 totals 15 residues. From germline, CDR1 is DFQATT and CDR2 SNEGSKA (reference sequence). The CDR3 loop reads CSASSGGSRYNEQFF. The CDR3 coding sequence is TGCAGTGCTAGTTCGGGCGGGAGCAGATACAATGAGCAGTTCTTC.

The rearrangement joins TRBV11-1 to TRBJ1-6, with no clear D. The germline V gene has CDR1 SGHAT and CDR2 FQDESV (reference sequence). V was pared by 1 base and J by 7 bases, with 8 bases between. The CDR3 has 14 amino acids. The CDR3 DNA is TGTGCCAGCAGCTTAGTAAACATCAATTCACCCCTCCACTTT. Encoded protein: CASSLVNINSPLHF.